This is a list of T cell receptor beta chains from one sample in a study of OX40 agonist ivuxolimab in advanced cancers. Generated by immunoSEQ multiplex PCR, the TCRdb table keeps only in-frame clones and is missing some. The top ten clones hold about 0.7% of a sample with 70,000 to 85,000 clones, 90% to 95% of them seen once. Here the sequenced sample was CD4+ or CD8+ T cells sorted from blood, taken in a trial of the OX40 agonist ivuxolimab. These TCRs come from an adult with an advanced solid tumor such as melanoma, head and neck, liver or kidney cancer. The CDR3 runs from the conserved cysteine through the conserved F or W. Each record gives: J gene, V gene, clone size, CDR3 protein. Clone size is given for some rows only: seen once, a few or many times, or a class if the clone is expanded.

J gene: TRBJ2-2
V gene: TRBV5-4
clone size: NA
CDR3 protein: CASSFEGRGTGELFF

J gene: TRBJ1-1
V gene: TRBV12-5
clone size: NA
CDR3 protein: CASGPTTLNTEAFF

J gene: NA
V gene: TRBV4-3
clone size: NA
CDR3 protein: CASSHAPQGSYEQYF

J gene: TRBJ2-1
V gene: TRBV4-1
clone size: NA
CDR3 protein: CASSQEPLAGGPWYEQFF

J gene: TRBJ2-2
V gene: TRBV7-9
clone size: NA
CDR3 protein: CASRASGELFF

J gene: TRBJ1-2
V gene: TRBV6-5
clone size: NA
CDR3 protein: CASSYSTGGDYGYTF

J gene: TRBJ2-1
V gene: TRBV5-8
clone size: NA
CDR3 protein: CASSESWTGGGEQFF

J gene: TRBJ2-5
V gene: TRBV4-3
clone size: few
CDR3 protein: CASSQGSLWAGVEETQYF

J gene: TRBJ2-7
V gene: TRBV5-4
clone size: NA
CDR3 protein: CASSLEARQKEQYF

J gene: TRBJ2-3
V gene: TRBV28
clone size: NA
CDR3 protein: CASSPTGTLDTDTQYF

J gene: TRBJ2-1
V gene: TRBV6-5
clone size: few
CDR3 protein: CASSSSPSGSYNEQFF

J gene: TRBJ1-1
V gene: TRBV18
clone size: NA
CDR3 protein: CASSRDRAEAFF

J gene: TRBJ2-1
V gene: TRBV7-9
clone size: NA
CDR3 protein: CASSWETSGEQFF

J gene: TRBJ2-1
V gene: TRBV27
clone size: NA
CDR3 protein: CASSTSSWGSYNEQFF

J gene: TRBJ2-2
V gene: TRBV7-2
clone size: NA
CDR3 protein: CASSLEVIREPGELFF

J gene: TRBJ2-3
V gene: TRBV6-1
clone size: NA
CDR3 protein: CASSVTWVSTDTQYF

J gene: TRBJ2-1
V gene: TRBV30
clone size: NA
CDR3 protein: CAWARDIYNEQFF

J gene: TRBJ2-3
V gene: TRBV6-4
clone size: once
CDR3 protein: CASMVRRLAGCYTDTQYF

J gene: TRBJ1-5
V gene: TRBV7-8
clone size: once
CDR3 protein: CASSLEGQNHVQPQHF

J gene: TRBJ1-2
V gene: TRBV28
clone size: few
CDR3 protein: CASGDRGYGYTF

J gene: TRBJ2-4
V gene: TRBV5-6
clone size: NA
CDR3 protein: CASSFWTGVAKNIQYF

J gene: TRBJ1-2
V gene: TRBV6-6
clone size: NA
CDR3 protein: CASSRDSLYGYTF

J gene: TRBJ2-1
V gene: TRBV5-1
clone size: NA
CDR3 protein: CASSWTESSYNEQFF

J gene: TRBJ2-2
V gene: TRBV6-4
clone size: NA
CDR3 protein: CASSATGETGELFF

J gene: TRBJ2-2
V gene: TRBV7-2
clone size: NA
CDR3 protein: CASSLLGQVSTGELFF

J gene: TRBJ2-7
V gene: TRBV28
clone size: NA
CDR3 protein: CASSLRSRGRISYEQYF

J gene: TRBJ2-1
V gene: TRBV6-4
clone size: NA
CDR3 protein: CASSRDLTYNEQFF

J gene: TRBJ1-4
V gene: TRBV29-1
clone size: NA
CDR3 protein: CSVEDGKRLGGGKLFF

J gene: TRBJ2-5
V gene: TRBV5-6
clone size: once
CDR3 protein: CASSSLGSGRAETQYF

J gene: TRBJ2-2
V gene: TRBV19
clone size: NA
CDR3 protein: CASRGIRTESSGELFF

J gene: TRBJ1-2
V gene: TRBV19
clone size: NA
CDR3 protein: CASSVGTGLSYGYTF

J gene: TRBJ1-2
V gene: TRBV10-3
clone size: NA
CDR3 protein: CAISEQGIDYGYTF

J gene: TRBJ1-1
V gene: TRBV4-3
clone size: NA
CDR3 protein: CASSQDLRQSMNTEAFF

J gene: TRBJ2-7
V gene: TRBV7-2
clone size: NA
CDR3 protein: CASSPGQGIHKQYF

J gene: TRBJ2-2
V gene: TRBV6-6
clone size: NA
CDR3 protein: CASIRDRVTGELFF

J gene: TRBJ2-1
V gene: TRBV5-1
clone size: NA
CDR3 protein: CASSLVQGANEQFF

J gene: TRBJ2-5
V gene: TRBV7-3
clone size: NA
CDR3 protein: CASSLTGGGQETQYF

J gene: TRBJ1-5
V gene: TRBV18
clone size: NA
CDR3 protein: CASSSDSNQPQHF

J gene: TRBJ2-2
V gene: TRBV12-1
clone size: NA
CDR3 protein: CASSSGGGTGELFF

J gene: TRBJ1-5
V gene: TRBV5-1
clone size: NA
CDR3 protein: CASSPDGPNQPQHF

J gene: TRBJ2-2
V gene: TRBV28
clone size: NA
CDR3 protein: CASSSQSSGSFTGELFF

J gene: TRBJ2-4
V gene: TRBV20-1
clone size: NA
CDR3 protein: CSATGENIQYF

J gene: TRBJ1-1
V gene: TRBV10-1
clone size: NA
CDR3 protein: CASSAGLGRNTEAFF

J gene: TRBJ2-3
V gene: TRBV14
clone size: NA
CDR3 protein: CASRSSVESTDTQYF

J gene: TRBJ1-4
V gene: TRBV28
clone size: NA
CDR3 protein: CASYDTSNEKLFF

J gene: TRBJ2-1
V gene: TRBV7-2
clone size: NA
CDR3 protein: CASSLPGTGVYNEQFF

J gene: TRBJ2-1
V gene: TRBV6-5
clone size: NA
CDR3 protein: CASSNSGRVYNEQFF

J gene: TRBJ2-2
V gene: TRBV6-5
clone size: NA
CDR3 protein: CASRGGSGTGELFF

J gene: TRBJ2-4
V gene: TRBV6-1
clone size: NA
CDR3 protein: CASKPGLENIQYF

J gene: TRBJ2-1
V gene: TRBV7-9
clone size: NA
CDR3 protein: CASSLAGLADNEQFF

J gene: TRBJ2-1
V gene: TRBV14
clone size: NA
CDR3 protein: CASSQDPAVRFF

J gene: TRBJ2-7
V gene: TRBV7-9
clone size: NA
CDR3 protein: CASSTGTSSLSREQYF

J gene: TRBJ1-1
V gene: TRBV18
clone size: NA
CDR3 protein: CASSTLRDTEAFF

J gene: TRBJ2-7
V gene: TRBV4-1
clone size: few
CDR3 protein: CASSQTGGLSYEQYF

J gene: TRBJ2-7
V gene: TRBV2
clone size: NA
CDR3 protein: CASLATGGSYEQYF